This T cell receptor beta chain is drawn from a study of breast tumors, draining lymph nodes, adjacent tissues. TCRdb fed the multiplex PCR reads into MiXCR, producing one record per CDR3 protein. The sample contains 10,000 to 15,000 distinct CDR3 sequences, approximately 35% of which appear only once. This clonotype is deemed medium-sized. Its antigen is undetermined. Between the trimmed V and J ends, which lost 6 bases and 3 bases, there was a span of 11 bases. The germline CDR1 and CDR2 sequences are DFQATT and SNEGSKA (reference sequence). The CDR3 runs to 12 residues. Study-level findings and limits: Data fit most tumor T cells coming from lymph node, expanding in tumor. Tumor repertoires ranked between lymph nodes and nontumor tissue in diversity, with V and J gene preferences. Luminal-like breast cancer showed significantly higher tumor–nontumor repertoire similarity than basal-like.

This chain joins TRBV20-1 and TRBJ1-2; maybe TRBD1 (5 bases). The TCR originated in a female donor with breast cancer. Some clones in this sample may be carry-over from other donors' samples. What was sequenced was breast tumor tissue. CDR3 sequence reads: CSAVRGDYGYTF. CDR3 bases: TGCAGTGCCGTGCGGGGGGACTATGGCTACACCTTC.